Detailed here is one T cell receptor (beta chain). Recruitment covered about two dozen US areas and drew participants whose ages spanned roughly 18 to 100 years. The source of the sample is a study of blood T cell repertoires in COVID-19. Study in general: Sites across the United States, Italy and Spain contributed samples from acute and convalescent COVID-19. Nucleic acid was either cDNA or gDNA, and it came from T cells, B-cell-depleted T cells, or PBMCs.

Data came from immunoSEQ multiplex PCR; TCRdb stores just in-frame clones and leaves some out. The table shows nearly 250,000 clones, with approximately 85% occurring only once. The J segment lost 4 bases and the V segment lost 4 bases, leaving 8 bases of the junction unmatched. There are 15 residues in the CDR3. Germline CDR1 LGHDT, CDR2 YNNKEL (reference sequence). The chain couples TRBV3-1 (or the pseudogene TRBV3-2) to TRBJ1-2; 8 nucleotides align to TRBD1. This TCR came from a woman aged 50 to 65 with acute COVID-19. Input material: PBMCs or T cells enriched from blood (not recorded which). The CDR3 bases are TGTGCCAGCAGCCCGCGGACAGGGTTGGGCTATGGCTACACCTTC. It yields the protein CASSPRTGLGYGYTF.